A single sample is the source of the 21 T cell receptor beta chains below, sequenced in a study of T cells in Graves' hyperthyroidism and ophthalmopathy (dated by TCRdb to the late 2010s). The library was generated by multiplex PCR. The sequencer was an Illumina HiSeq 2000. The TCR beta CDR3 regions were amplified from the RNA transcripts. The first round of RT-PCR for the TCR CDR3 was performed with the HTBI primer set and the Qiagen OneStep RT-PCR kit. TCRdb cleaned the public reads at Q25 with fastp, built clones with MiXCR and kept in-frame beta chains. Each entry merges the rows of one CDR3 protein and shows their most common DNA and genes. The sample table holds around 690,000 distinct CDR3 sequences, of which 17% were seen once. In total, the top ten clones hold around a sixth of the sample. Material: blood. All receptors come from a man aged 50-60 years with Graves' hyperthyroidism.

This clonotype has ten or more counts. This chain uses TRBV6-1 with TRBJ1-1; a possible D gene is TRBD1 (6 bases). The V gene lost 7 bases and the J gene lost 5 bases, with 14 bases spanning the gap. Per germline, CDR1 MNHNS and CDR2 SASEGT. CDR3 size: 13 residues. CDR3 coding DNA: TGTGCCAGCACCCACGGGGGGCTTACTGAAGCTTTCTTT. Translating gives CASTHGGLTEAFF.

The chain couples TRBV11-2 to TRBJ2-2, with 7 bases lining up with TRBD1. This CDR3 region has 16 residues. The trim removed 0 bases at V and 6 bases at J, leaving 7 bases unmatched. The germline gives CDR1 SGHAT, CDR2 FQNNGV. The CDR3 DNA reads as TGTGCCAGCAGCTTAGATAGACAGGGTGGCGCCGGGGAGCTGTTTTTT. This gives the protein CASSLDRQGGAGELFF.

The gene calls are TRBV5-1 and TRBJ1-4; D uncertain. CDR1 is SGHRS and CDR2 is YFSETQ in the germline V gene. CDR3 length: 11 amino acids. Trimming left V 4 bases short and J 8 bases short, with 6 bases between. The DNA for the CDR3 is TGCGCCAGCAGCCCCTGGGAAAAACTGTTTTTT. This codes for CASSPWEKLFF.

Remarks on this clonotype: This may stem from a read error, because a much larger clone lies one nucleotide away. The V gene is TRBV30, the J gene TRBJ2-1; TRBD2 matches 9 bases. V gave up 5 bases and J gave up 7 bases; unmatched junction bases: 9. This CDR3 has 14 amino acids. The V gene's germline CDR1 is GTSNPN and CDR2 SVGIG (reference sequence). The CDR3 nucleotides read TGTGCCTGGGCGACTAGCGGTGGAGAAAATGAGCAGTTCTTC. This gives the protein CAWATSGGENEQFF.

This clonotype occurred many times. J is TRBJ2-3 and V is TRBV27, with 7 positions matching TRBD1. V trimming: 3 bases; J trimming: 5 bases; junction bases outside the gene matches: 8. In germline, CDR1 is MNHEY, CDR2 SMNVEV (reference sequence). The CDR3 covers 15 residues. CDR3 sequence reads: CASSFTGARGDTQYF. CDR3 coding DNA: TGTGCCAGCAGTTTCACAGGGGCCCGAGGAGATACGCAGTATTTT.

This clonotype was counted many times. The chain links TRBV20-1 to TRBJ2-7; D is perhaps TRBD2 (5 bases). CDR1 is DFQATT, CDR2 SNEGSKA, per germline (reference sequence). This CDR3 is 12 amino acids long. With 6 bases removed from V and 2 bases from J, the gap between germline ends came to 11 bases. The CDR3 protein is CSAPDGTYEQYF. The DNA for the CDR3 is TGCAGTGCCCCGGACGGGACCTACGAGCAGTACTTC.

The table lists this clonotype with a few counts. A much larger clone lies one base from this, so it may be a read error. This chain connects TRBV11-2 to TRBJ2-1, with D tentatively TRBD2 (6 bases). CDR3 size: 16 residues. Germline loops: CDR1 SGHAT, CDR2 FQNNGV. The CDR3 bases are TGTGCCAGCGGCTTATCCCCGGGAGCCCAGGACAATGAGCAGTTCTTC. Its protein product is CASGLSPGAQDNEQFF.

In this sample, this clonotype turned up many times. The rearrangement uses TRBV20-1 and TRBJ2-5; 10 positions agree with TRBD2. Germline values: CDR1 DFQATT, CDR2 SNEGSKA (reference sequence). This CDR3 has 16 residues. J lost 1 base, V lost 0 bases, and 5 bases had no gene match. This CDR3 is CSARDGASGSQETQYF. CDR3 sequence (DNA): TGCAGTGCTAGAGATGGTGCTAGCGGGAGCCAAGAGACCCAGTACTTC.

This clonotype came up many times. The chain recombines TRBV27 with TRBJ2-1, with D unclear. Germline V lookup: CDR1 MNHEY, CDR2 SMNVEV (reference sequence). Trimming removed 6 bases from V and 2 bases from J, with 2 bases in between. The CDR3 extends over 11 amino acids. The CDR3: CASSAYNEQFF. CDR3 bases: TGTGCCAGCAGCGCCTACAATGAGCAGTTCTTC.

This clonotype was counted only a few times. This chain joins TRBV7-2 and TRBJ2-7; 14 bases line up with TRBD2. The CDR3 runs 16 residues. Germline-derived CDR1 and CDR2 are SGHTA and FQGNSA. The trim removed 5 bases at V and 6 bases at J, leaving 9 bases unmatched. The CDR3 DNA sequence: TGTGCCAGCAGCACGACTAGCGGGAGGGTCCGGGCCGAGCAGTACTTC. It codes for CASSTTSGRVRAEQYF.

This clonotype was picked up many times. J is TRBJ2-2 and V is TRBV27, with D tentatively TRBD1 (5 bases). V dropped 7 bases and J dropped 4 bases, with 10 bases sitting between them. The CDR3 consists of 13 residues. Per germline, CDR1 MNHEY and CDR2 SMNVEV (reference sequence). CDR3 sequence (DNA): TGTGCCAGCAACTCAGGGTTCACCGGGGAGCTGTTTTTT. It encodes CASNSGFTGELFF.

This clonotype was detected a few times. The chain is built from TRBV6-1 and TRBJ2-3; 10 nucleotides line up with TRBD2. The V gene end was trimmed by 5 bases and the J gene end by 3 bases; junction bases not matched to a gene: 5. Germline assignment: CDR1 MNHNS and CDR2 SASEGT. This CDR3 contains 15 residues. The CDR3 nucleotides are TGTGCCAGCAGTCTAGCGGGAGTATGGACAGATACGCAGTATTTT. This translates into CASSLAGVWTDTQYF.

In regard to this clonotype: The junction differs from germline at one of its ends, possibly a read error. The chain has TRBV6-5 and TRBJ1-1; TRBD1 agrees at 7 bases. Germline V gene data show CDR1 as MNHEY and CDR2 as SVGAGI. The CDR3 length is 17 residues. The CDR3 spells CASSYSSGGGSNTEAFF. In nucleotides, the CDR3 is TGCGCCAGCAGTTACTCCTCAGGGGGGGGATCAAACACTGAAGCTTTCTTT.

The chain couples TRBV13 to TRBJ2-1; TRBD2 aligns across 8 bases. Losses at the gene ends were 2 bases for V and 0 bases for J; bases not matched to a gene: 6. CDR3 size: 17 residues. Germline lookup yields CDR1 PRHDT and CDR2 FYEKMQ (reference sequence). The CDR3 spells CASSLTGRGSSYNEQFF. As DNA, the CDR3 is TGTGCCAGCAGCTTAACCGGGAGGGGGAGCTCCTACAATGAGCAGTTCTTC.

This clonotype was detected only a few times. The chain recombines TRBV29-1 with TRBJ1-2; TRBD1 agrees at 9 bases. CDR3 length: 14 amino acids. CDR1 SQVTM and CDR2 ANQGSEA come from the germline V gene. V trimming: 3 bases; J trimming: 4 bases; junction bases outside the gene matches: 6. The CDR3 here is CSVEGGDRVYGYTF. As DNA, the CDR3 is TGCAGCGTTGAGGGCGGGGACAGGGTCTATGGCTACACCTTC.

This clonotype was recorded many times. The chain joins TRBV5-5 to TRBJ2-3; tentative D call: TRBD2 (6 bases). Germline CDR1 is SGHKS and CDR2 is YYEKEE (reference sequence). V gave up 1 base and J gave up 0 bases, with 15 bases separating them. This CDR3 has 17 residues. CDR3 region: CASSLSGGVTSTDTQYF. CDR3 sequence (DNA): TGTGCCAGCAGCTTGTCCGGGGGAGTGACTAGCACAGATACGCAGTATTTT. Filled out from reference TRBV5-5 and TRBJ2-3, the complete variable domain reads DAGVTQSPTHLIKTRGQQVTLRCSPISGHKSVSWYQQVLGQGPQFIFQYYEKEERGRGNFPDRFSARQFPNYSSELNVNALLLGDSALYLCASSLSGGVTSTDTQYFGPGTRLTVL.

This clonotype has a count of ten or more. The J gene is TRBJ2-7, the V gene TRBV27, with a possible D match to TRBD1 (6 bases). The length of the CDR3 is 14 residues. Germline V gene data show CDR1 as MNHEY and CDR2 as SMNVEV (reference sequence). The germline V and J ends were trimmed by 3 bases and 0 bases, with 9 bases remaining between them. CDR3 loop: CASSLGDNSYEQYF. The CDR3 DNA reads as TGTGCCAGCAGTTTGGGGGACAACTCCTACGAGCAGTACTTC.

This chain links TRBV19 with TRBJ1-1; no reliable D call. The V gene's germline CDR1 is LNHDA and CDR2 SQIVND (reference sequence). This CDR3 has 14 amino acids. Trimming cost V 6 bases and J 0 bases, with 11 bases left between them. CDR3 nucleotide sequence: TGTGCCAGTAGACTGAACAGCTTGAACACTGAAGCTTTCTTT. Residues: CASRLNSLNTEAFF.

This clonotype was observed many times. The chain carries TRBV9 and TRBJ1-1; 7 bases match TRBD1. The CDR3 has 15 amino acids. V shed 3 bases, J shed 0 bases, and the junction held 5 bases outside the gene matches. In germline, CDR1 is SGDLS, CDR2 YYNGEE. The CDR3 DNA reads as TGTGCCAGCAGCGCCAGACAGGGCGTGAACACTGAAGCTTTCTTT. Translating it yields CASSARQGVNTEAFF.

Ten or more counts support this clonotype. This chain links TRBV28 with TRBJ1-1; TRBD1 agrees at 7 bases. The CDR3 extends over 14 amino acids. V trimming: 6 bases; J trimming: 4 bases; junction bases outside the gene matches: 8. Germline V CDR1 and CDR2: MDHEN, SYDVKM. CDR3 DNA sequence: TGTGCCAGCAGGACGTGGACAGGTTCCACTGAAGCTTTCTTT. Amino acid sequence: CASRTWTGSTEAFF.

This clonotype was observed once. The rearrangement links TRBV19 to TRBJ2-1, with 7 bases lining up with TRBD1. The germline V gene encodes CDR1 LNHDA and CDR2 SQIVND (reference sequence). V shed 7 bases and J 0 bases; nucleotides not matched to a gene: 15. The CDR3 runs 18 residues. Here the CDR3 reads CASTSGTAPPYSYNEQFF. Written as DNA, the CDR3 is TGTGCCAGTACTTCCGGGACAGCTCCCCCCTACTCCTACAATGAGCAGTTCTTC.